This TCR beta chain was recorded in a study of T cells after yellow fever vaccination. Study-wide findings and caveats: Abundant clonotypes from the bulk population could contaminate FACS-sorted repertoires.

Germline assignment: CDR1 SGHAT and CDR2 FQNNGV. V gave up 2 bases and J gave up 4 bases, with 13 bases separating them. There are 15 residues in the CDR3. The TCR cDNA carried a universal primer site and UMIs from 5'RACE template switching. Via MiXCR, TCRdb re-called the 5' RACE reads, giving one row per CDR3 protein. This sample has about 96,000 distinct CDR3 sequences, with under 9% found just once. The table lists this clonotype with a few counts. This chain connects TRBV11-2 to TRBJ2-3; D unclear. This clonotype originated in a man between 18 and 35 years old who received the YFV17D yellow fever vaccine. This specimen was CD8+ T cells not binding an NS4B(214-222) dextramer, sorted from PBMCs, taken approximately 15 days after the first yellow fever vaccination. The CDR3 DNA follows: TGTGCCAGCAGCTTACTTCCGTTTCCCCCAGATACGCAGTATTTT. The encoded protein is CASSLLPFPPDTQYF.